This record concerns one TCR beta chain sequence. V was pared by 4 bases and J by 1 base, with 7 bases between. CDR1 and CDR2 (germline): ENHRY, SYGVKD. CDR3 size: 13 residues. The data belong to a study of blood T cell repertoires in COVID-19. Here immunoSEQ multiplex PCR was the method, and the copy in TCRdb shows in-frame clones only, minus some. In the table there are 100,000 to 150,000 clones, roughly 72% of which are singletons. This TCR derives from a man aged 55-75 years with acute or convalescent COVID-19. The chain combines TRBV10-3 with TRBJ1-1; D unresolved. What was sequenced was peripheral blood. The CDR3 reads CAISGQSNTEAFF. The CDR3 coding sequence is TGTGCCATCAGTGGGCAGTCGAACACTGAAGCTTTCTTT.